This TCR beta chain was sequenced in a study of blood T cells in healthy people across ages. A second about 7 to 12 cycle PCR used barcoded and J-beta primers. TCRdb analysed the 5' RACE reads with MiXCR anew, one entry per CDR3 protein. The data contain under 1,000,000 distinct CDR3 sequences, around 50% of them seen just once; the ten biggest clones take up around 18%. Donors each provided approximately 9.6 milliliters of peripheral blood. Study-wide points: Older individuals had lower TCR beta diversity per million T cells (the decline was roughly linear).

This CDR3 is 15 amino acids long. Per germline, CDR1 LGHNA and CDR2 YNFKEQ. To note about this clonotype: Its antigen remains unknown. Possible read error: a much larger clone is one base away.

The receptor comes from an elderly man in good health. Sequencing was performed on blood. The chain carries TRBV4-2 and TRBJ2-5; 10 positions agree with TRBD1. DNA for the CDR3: TGTGCCGGCAGCAAAGGGACAGGGGTACAAGAGACCCAGTACTTC. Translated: CAGSKGTGVQETQYF.